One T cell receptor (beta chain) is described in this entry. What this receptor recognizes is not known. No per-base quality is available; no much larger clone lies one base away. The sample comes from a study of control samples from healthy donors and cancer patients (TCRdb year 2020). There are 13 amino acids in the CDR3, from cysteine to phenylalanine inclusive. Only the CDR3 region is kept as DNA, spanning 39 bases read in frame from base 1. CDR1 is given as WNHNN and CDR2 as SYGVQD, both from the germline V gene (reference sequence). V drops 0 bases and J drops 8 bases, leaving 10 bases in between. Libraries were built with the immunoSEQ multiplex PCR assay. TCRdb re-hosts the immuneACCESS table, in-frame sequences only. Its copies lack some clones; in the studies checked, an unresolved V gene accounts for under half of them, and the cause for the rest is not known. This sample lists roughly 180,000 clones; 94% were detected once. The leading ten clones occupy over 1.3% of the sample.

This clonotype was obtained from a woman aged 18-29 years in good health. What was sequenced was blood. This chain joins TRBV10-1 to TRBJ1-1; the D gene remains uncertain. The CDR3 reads CASSESRELEAFF. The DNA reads TGCGCCAGCAGTGAGTCGAGGGAGCTAGAAGCTTTCTTT.